Below are 13 T cell receptor beta chains sequenced from a single sample in a study of radiation and T cells in renal cell carcinoma. Time point specified: blood 2 weeks post-SBRT. Treatment described: 15 Gy SBRT to primary tumor, nephrectomy 4 weeks later. Here immunoSEQ multiplex PCR was the method, and the copy in TCRdb shows in-frame clones only, minus some. The table records tens of thousands of clones, roughly 79% of them present only once. The sequencing used blood, collected from a patient whose treatment included radiotherapy and nephrectomy. The receptors stem from a man aged 55 to 70 with renal cell carcinoma.

The genes are TRBV9 and TRBJ2-1; D unclear. Trimming took off 0 bases at V and 7 bases at J, with 5 bases between the two ends. The CDR3 extends over 12 amino acids. The germline V gene has CDR1 SGDLS and CDR2 YYNGEE. The CDR3 coding sequence is TGTGCCAGCAGCGTAGCGCAGAATGAGCAGTTCTTC. It is translated as CASSVAQNEQFF.

The chain is built from TRBV6-1 and TRBJ2-1; 7 positions agree with TRBD1. Germline lookup yields CDR1 MNHNS and CDR2 SASEGT. The junction had 14 bases not matched to a gene; V was cut back by 5 bases and J by 10 bases. This CDR3 contains 15 residues. This CDR3 reads CASSTGTAASWEQFF. The CDR3 DNA reads as TGTGCCAGCAGTACCGGGACAGCGGCGTCTTGGGAGCAGTTCTTC.

CDR3 DNA sequence: TGTGCCAGCAGCTTTACAGGTTATGCTGGAAACACCATATATTTT. The encoded protein is CASSFTGYAGNTIYF. The J gene is TRBJ1-3, the V gene TRBV7-6, with a tentative D call TRBD1 (5 bases). Germline V gene data show CDR1 as SGHVS and CDR2 as FNYEAQ. Trimming took 3 bases from V and 2 from J, leaving 11 bases between them. The CDR3 length is 15 residues.

This clone showed up just a few times. The chain links TRBV21-1 to TRBJ1-1. TRBV21-1 is a known pseudogene. The length of the CDR3 is 14 residues. CDR3 DNA sequence: TGTGCCAGCAGGAAGGGCCGATTAATCACTGAAGCTTTCTTT. This sequence encodes CASRKGRLITEAFF.

This chain connects TRBV6-6 to TRBJ1-5, with D hard to call. V lost 0 bases and J 5 bases, leaving 5 bases between the germline ends. This CDR3 is built from 13 residues. Germline V gene data show CDR1 as MNHNY and CDR2 as SVGAGI (reference sequence). This chain's CDR3 is CASSYSTDQPQHF. In nucleotides, the CDR3 is TGTGCCAGCAGTTACTCGACGGATCAGCCCCAGCATTTT.

The gene calls are TRBV29-1 and TRBJ1-2; D is possibly TRBD1 (6 bases). V was cut by 4 bases and J by 3 bases, with 6 bases left in between. The CDR3 runs 11 residues. Germline CDR1 and CDR2: SQVTM and ANQGSEA. The chain's CDR3 is CSVAGDYGYTF. CDR3 in DNA: TGCAGCGTTGCAGGGGACTATGGCTACACCTTC.

This clone turned up a few times. The rearrangement links TRBV5-1 to TRBJ1-2, with TRBD1 identical over 9 bases. J gave up 4 bases and V 5 bases, and 9 bases lay outside the gene matches. The CDR3 totals 15 residues. Germline V gene sequence: CDR1 SGHRS, CDR2 YFSETQ. The CDR3 sequence is CASSQVTGGVYGYTF. CDR3 DNA sequence: TGCGCCAGCAGTCAGGTCACAGGGGGCGTCTATGGCTACACCTTC.

The V gene is TRBV11-2, the J gene TRBJ2-5, with a tentative D call TRBD1 (5 bases). Germline V lookup: CDR1 SGHAT, CDR2 FQNNGV. The CDR3 runs to 14 residues. V shed 3 bases and J shed 1 base, with 9 bases lying between them. The CDR3 nucleotides read TGTGCCAGCAGCTTCGGGCAGGGCCAAGAGACCCAGTACTTC. Protein: CASSFGQGQETQYF.

This clone was seen a few times. V is TRBV6-6 and J is TRBJ2-3; D gene unclear. Deletions cut 5 bases from V and 2 bases from J, with 2 bases between. The CDR3 is made up of 11 amino acids. The germline V gene encodes CDR1 MNHNY and CDR2 SVGAGI (reference sequence). The CDR3 here is CASSPTDTQYF. CDR3 DNA sequence: TGTGCCAGCAGTCCCACAGATACGCAGTATTTT.

This rearrangement joins TRBV7-2 to TRBJ2-1, with 7 bases fitting TRBD2. CDR3 size: 18 residues. V shed 5 bases and J 6 bases; nucleotides not matched to a gene: 19. The germline CDR1 and CDR2 sequences are SGHTA and FQGNSA. CDR3 region: CASSPPPRLLVAGNEQFF. The CDR3 bases are TGTGCCAGCAGCCCACCCCCCCGATTATTGGTAGCGGGCAATGAGCAGTTCTTC.

This chain joins TRBV27 and TRBJ1-3; TRBD1 might be the D (5 bases). CDR3 length: 15 residues. In germline, CDR1 is MNHEY, CDR2 SMNVEV (reference sequence). V was cut by 5 bases and J by 4 bases, with 15 bases left in between. The CDR3 here is CASSPQGFDGNTIYF. CDR3 nucleotides: TGTGCCAGCAGTCCCCAGGGATTTGACGGAAACACCATATATTTT.

The V call is TRBV7-8, the J call TRBJ2-7, with TRBD2 identical over 10 bases. CDR3 size: 20 residues. Germline V gene data show CDR1 as SGHVS and CDR2 as FQNEAQ. The V segment lost 5 bases and the J segment 0 bases; nucleotides outside the gene matches: 19. The CDR3 nucleotides are TGTGCCAGCAGCCAGCGGGGTATAGCGGGAGGCCTCAGGAGCTCCTACGAGCAGTACGTC. Residues: CASSQRGIAGGLRSSYEQYV.

The chain uses TRBV7-8 and TRBJ2-1, with a weak D call TRBD2 (5 bases). This CDR3 comprises 14 residues. The germline V and J ends were trimmed by 5 bases and 10 bases, with 18 bases remaining between them. Germline lookup yields CDR1 SGHVS and CDR2 FQNEAQ. DNA of the CDR3: TGTGCCAGCAGCCCCGGACTGACCTCCGGGGAGCAGTTCTTC. This translates into CASSPGLTSGEQFF. Based on the CDR3 plus reference TRBV7-8 and TRBJ2-1, the full variable domain is GAGVSQSPRYKVAKRGQDVALRCDPISGHVSLFWYQQALGQGPEFLTYFQNEAQLDKSGLPSDRFFAERPEGSVSTLKIQRTQQEDSAVYLCASSPGLTSGEQFFGPGTRLTVL.